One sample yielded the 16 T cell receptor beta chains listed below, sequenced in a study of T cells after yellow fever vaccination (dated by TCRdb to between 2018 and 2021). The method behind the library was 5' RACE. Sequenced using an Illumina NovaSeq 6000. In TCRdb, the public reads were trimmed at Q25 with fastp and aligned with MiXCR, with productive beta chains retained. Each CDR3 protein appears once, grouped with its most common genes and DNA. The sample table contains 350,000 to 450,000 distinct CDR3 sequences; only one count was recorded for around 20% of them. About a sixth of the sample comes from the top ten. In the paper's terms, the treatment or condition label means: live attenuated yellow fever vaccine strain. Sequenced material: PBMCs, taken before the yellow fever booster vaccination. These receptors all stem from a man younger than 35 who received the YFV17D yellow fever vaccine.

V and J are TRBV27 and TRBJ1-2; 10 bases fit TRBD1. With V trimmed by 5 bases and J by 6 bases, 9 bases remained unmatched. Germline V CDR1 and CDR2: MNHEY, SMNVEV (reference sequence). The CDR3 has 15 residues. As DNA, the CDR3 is TGTGCCAGCAGTGTTCCGGGACAGGGGCACGATGGCTACACCTTC. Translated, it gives CASSVPGQGHDGYTF.

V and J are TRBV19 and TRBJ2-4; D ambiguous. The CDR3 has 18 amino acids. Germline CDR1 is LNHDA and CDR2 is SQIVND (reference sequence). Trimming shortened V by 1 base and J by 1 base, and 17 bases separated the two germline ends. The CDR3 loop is CASSIVWGGGSAKNIQYF. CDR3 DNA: TGTGCCAGTAGTATAGTCTGGGGTGGCGGATCGGCCAAAAACATTCAGTACTTC.

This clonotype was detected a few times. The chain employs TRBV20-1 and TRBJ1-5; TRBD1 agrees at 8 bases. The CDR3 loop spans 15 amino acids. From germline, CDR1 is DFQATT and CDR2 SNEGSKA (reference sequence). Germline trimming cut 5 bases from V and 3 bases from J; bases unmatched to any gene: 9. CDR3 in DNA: TGCAGTGCTGGTTCCGGGACAGGACACAATCAGCCCCAGCATTTT. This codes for CSAGSGTGHNQPQHF.

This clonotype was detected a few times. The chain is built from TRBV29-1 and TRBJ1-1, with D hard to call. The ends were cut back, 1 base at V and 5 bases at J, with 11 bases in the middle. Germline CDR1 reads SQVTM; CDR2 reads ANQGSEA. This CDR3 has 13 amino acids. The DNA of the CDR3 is TGCAGCGTTGAAGGTCGGGAGAGGACTGAAGCTTTCTTT. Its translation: CSVEGRERTEAFF.

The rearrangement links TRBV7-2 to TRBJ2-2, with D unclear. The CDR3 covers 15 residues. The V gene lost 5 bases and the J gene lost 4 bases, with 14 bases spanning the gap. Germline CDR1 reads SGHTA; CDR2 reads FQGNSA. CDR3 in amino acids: CASSQSPYPTGELFF. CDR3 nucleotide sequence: TGTGCCAGCAGCCAAAGTCCCTACCCCACCGGGGAGCTGTTTTTT. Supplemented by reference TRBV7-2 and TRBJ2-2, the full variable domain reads GAGVSQSPSNKVTEKGKDVELRCDPISGHTALYWYRQSLGQGLEFLIYFQGNSAPDKSGLPSDRFSAERTGGSVSTLTIQRTQQEDSAVYLCASSQSPYPTGELFFGEGSRLTVL.

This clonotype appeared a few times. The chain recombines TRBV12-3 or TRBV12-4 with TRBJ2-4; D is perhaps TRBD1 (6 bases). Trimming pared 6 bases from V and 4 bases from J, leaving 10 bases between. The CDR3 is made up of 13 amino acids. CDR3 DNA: TGTGCCAGCAGCAGGGGTTCTAAAAACATTCAGTACTTC. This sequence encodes CASSRGSKNIQYF.

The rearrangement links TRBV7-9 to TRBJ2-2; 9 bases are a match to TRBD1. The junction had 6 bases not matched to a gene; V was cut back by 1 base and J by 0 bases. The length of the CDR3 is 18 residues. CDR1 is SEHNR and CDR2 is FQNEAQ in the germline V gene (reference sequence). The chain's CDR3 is CASSLGSGQGTNTGELFF. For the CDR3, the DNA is TGTGCCAGCAGCTTAGGATCCGGACAGGGGACGAACACCGGGGAGCTGTTTTTT. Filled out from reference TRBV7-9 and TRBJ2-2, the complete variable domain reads DTGVSQNPRHKITKRGQNVTFRCDPISEHNRLYWYRQTLGQGPEFLTYFQNEAQLEKSRLLSDRFSAERPKGSFSTLEIQRTEQGDSAMYLCASSLGSGQGTNTGELFFGEGSRLTVL.

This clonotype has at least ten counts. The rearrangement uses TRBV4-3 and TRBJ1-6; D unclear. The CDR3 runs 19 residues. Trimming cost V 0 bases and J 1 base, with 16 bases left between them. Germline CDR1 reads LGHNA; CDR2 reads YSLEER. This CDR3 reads CASSQDTPTPGSYNSPLHF. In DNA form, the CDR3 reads TGCGCCAGCAGCCAAGATACTCCAACACCAGGATCCTATAATTCACCCCTCCACTTT.

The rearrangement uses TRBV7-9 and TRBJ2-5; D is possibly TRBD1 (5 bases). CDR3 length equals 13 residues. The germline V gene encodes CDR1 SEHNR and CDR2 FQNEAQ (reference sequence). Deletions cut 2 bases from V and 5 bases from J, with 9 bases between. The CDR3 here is CASSLSGLETQYF. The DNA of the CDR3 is TGTGCCAGCAGCTTATCAGGGCTGGAGACCCAGTACTTC.

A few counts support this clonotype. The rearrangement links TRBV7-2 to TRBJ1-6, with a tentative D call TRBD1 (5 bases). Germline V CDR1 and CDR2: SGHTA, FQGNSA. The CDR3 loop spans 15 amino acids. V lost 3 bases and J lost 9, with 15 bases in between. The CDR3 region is CASSLEGRGISPLHF. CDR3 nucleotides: TGTGCCAGCAGCTTGGAGGGAAGGGGTATTTCACCCCTCCACTTT.

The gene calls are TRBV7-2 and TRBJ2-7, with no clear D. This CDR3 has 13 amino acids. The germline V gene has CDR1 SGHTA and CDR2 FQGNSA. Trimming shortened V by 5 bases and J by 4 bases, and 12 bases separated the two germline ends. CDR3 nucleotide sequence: TGTGCCAGCAGCCCTAGGGCCCAATACGAGCAGTACTTC. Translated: CASSPRAQYEQYF.

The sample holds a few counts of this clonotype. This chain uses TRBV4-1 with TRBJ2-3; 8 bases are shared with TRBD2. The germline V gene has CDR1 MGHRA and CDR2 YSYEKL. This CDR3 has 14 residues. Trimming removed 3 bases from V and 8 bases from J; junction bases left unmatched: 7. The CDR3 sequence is CASSHLGTSATQYF. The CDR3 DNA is TGCGCCAGCAGCCACCTAGGGACTAGTGCTACGCAGTATTTT.

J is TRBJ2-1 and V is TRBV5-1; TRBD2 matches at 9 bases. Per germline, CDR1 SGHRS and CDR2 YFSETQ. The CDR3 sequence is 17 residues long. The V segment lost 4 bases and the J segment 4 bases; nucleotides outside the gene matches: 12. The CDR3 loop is CASSRRASGDTYNEQFF. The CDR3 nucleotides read TGCGCCAGCAGCCGACGGGCTAGCGGGGATACTTACAATGAGCAGTTCTTC.

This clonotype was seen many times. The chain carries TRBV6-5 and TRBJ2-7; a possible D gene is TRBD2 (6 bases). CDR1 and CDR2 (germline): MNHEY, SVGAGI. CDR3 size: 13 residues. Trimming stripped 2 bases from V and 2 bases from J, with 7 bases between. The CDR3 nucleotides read TGTGCCAGCAGTTACGGGGAGGCCTACGAGCAGTACTTC. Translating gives CASSYGEAYEQYF.

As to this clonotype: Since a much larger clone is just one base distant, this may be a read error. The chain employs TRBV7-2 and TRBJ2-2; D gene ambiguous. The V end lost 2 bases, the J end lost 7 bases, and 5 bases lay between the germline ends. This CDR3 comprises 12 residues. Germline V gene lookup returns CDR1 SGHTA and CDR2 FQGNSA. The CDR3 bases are TGTGCCAGCAGCTTACTAGTCGGGGAGCTGTTTTTT. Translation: CASSLLVGELFF.

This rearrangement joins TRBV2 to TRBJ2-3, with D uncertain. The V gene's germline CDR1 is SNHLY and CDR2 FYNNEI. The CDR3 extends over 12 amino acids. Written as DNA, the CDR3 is TGTACACAAAGTTTAGGAGAAGATACGCAGTATTTT. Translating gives CTQSLGEDTQYF. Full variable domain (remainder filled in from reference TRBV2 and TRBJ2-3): EPEVTQTPSHQVTQMGQEVILRCVPISNHLYFYWYRQILGQKVEFLVSFYNNEISEKSEIFDDQFSVERPDGSNFTLKIRSTKLEDSAMYFCTQSLGEDTQYFGPGTRLTVL.